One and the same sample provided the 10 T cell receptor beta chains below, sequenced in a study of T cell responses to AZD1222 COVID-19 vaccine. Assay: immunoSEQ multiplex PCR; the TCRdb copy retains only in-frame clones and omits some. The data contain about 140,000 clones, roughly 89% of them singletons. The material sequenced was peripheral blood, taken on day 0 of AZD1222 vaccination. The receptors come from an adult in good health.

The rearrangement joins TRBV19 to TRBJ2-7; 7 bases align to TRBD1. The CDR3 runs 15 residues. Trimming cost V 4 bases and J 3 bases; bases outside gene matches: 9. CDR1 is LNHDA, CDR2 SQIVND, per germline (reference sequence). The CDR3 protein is CASSTSGTANYEQYF. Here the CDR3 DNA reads TGTGCCAGTAGTACCTCCGGGACAGCAAACTACGAGCAGTACTTC.

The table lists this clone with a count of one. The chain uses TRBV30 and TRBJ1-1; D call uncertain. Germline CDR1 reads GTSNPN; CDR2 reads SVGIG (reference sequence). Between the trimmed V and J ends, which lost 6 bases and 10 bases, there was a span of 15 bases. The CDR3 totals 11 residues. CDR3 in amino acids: CACSGPRGAFF. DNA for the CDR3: TGTGCCTGTTCCGGCCCCCGAGGAGCTTTCTTT.

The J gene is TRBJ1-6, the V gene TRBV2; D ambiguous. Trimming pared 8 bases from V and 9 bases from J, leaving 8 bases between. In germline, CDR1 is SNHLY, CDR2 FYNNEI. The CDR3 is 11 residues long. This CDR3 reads CASATGSPLHF. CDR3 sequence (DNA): TGTGCCAGCGCGACGGGTTCACCCCTCCACTTT.

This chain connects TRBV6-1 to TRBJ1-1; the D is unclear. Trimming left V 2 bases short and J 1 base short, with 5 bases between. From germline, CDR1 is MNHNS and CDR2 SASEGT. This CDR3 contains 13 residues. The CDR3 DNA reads TGTGCCAGCAGTGAACGGGGGAACACTGAAGCTTTCTTT. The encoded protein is CASSERGNTEAFF.

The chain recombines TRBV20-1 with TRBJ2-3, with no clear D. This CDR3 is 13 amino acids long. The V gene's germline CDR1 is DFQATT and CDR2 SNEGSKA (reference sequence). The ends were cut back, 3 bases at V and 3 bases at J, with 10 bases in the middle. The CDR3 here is CSASGQRTDTQYF. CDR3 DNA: TGCAGTGCTAGTGGCCAGAGAACAGATACGCAGTATTTT.

The CDR3 loop reads CSASYRRPGATEAFF. DNA of the CDR3: TGCAGTGCTAGTTATCGACGACCGGGCGCCACTGAAGCTTTCTTT. The rearrangement joins TRBV20-1 to TRBJ1-1, with unresolved D. Trimming left V 3 bases short and J 4 bases short, with 18 bases between. The CDR3 extends over 15 amino acids. Germline loops: CDR1 DFQATT, CDR2 SNEGSKA (reference sequence).

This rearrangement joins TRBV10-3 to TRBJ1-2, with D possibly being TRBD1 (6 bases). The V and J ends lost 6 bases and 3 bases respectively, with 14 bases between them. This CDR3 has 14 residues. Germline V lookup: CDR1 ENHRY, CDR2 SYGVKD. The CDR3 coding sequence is TGTGCCATCAGCGAGGGGGGCAGAGACTATGGCTACACCTTC. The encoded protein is CAISEGGRDYGYTF.

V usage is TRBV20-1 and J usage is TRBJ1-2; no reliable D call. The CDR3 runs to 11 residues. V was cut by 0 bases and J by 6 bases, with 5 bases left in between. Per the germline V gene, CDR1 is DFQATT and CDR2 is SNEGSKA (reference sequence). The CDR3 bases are TGCAGTGCTAGAGATGCGAATGGCTACACCTTC. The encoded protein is CSARDANGYTF.

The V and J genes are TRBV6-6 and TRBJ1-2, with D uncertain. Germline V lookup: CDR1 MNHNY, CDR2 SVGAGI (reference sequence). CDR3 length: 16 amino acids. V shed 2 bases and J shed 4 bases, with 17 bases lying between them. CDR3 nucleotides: TGTGCCAGCAGTTACGCCGGTGGGCAGCGACCCTATGGCTACACCTTC. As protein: CASSYAGGQRPYGYTF.

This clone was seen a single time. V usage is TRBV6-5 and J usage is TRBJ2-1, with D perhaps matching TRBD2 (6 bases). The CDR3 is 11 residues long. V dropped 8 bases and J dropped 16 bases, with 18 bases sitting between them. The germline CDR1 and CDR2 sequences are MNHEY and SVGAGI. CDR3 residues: CASLIAEERFF. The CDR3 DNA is TGTGCCAGCCTGATAGCGGAGGAGAGATTCTTC.